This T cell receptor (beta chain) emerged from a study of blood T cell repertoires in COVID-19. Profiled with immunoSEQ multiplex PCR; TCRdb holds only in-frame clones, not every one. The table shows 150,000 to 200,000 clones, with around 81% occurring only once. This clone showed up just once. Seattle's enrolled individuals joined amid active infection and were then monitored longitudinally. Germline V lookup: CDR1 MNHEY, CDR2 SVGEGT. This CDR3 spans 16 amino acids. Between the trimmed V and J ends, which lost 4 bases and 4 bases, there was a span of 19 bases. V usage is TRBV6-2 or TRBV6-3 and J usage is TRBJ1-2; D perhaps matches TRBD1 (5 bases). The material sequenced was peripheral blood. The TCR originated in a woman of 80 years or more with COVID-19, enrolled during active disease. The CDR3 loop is CASSSNWGRNSYGYTF. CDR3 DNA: TGTGCCAGCAGTTCCAATTGGGGGAGGAACTCCTATGGCTACACCTTC.